This T cell receptor (beta chain) was sequenced for a study of T cells in Graves' hyperthyroidism and ophthalmopathy. This CDR3 has 13 residues. Trimming removed 5 bases from V and 8 bases from J, with 15 bases in between. Diagnoses rested on clinical symptoms, serum thyroxine and TRAb, thyroid ultrasound and orbital computed tomography. Using RNA transcripts as the source, TCR beta CDR3 regions were amplified. Researchers ran a first-round RT-PCR on the TCR CDR3 using the HTBI primer set. From the multiplex PCR reads, TCRdb called clonotypes with MiXCR, one entry per CDR3 protein. The sample carries roughly 380,000 distinct CDR3 sequences, approximately 13% recorded once. This clonotype has just a few counts.

This TCR was sampled from a woman in her sixties or seventies with Graves' hyperthyroidism. The sequenced sample was blood. The chain is built from TRBV12-3 or TRBV12-4 and TRBJ1-2; D is undetermined. CDR3 residues: CASSPGRVSGYTF. The CDR3 nucleotides are TGTGCCAGCAGTCCCGGGCGGGTAAGCGGCTACACCTTC.